In its sample, the clone carrying this T cell receptor (beta chain) was seen a few times. Its matching antigen is unknown. This CDR3 has 12 amino acids. The ends were cut back, 8 bases at V and 0 bases at J, with 7 bases in the middle. The data stem from a study of OX40 agonist ivuxolimab in advanced cancers. Across the study: It was ivuxolimab, an agonistic anti-OX40 (CD134) antibody, that patients were treated with. Findings and caveats of the study: Averaged across samples, CD8+ T cells carried more expanded clones than CD4+ did.

Generated by immunoSEQ multiplex PCR, the TCRdb table keeps only in-frame clones and is missing some. The sample has over 50,000 clones, around 88% seen once. Sequencing used CD4+ or CD8+ T cells sorted from blood, obtained in a trial of the OX40 agonist ivuxolimab. This TCR was sampled from an adult with an advanced solid tumor such as melanoma, head and neck, liver or kidney cancer. The chain recombines TRBV6-7 with TRBJ1-2, with unresolved D. TRBV6-7 is sorted into the ORF group, with uncertain function. CDR3 loop: CASAISNYGYTF. The DNA of the CDR3 is TGTGCCAGCGCTATCTCTAACTATGGCTACACCTTC.